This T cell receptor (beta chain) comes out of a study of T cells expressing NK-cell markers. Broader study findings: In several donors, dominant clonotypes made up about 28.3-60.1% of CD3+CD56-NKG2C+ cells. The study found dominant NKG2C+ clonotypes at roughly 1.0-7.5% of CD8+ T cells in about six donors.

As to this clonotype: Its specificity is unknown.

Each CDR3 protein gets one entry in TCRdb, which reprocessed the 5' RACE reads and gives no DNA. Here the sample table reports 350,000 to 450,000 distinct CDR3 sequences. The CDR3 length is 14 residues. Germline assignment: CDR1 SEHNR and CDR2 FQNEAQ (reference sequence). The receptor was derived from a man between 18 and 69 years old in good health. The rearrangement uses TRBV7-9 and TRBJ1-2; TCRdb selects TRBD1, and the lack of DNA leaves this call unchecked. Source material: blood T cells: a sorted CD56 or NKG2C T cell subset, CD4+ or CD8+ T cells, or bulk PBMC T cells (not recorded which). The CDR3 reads CASGTGRGRNGYTF.